At least ten counts were recorded for the clone carrying this TCR beta chain. Its antigen is not known. This sample was taken from a study of CD8+CD57+ T cells in acquired aplastic anemia. Study-wide context: Quantities of DNA derived from sorted CD4+ and CD8+ cells averaged approximately 3 ug. Healthy-donor CD4+ cells averaged about 9.9 million reads. Overall study findings and caveats: Approximately 30 was the count of CD8+ CDR3 sequences that patients shared with controls. Researchers reported that CD8+ Simpson's diversity was not significantly different in patients versus controls.

Profiling of TCR beta VDJ combinations and CDR3 sequences used genomic DNA as template. MiXCR, applied by TCRdb to the reads, yields one record per CDR3 protein. There are under 200,000 distinct CDR3 sequences in the sample; approximately 40% occur only once, and 0.8% to 1.1% lies in the top ten. This CDR3 comprises 13 residues. V shed 3 bases and J shed 10 bases, with 15 bases lying between them. The germline gives CDR1 MGHRA, CDR2 YSYEKL. The genes are TRBV4-1 and TRBJ1-2; D gene unclear. The material sequenced was sorted CD4+, CD8+, or CD8+CD57+ T cells (not recorded which) from PBMCs. This clonotype originated in a human donor in good health. The CDR3 is CASSQVSAGYYTF. The DNA for the CDR3 is TGCGCCAGCAGCCAGGTTTCCGCTGGGTACTACACCTTC.